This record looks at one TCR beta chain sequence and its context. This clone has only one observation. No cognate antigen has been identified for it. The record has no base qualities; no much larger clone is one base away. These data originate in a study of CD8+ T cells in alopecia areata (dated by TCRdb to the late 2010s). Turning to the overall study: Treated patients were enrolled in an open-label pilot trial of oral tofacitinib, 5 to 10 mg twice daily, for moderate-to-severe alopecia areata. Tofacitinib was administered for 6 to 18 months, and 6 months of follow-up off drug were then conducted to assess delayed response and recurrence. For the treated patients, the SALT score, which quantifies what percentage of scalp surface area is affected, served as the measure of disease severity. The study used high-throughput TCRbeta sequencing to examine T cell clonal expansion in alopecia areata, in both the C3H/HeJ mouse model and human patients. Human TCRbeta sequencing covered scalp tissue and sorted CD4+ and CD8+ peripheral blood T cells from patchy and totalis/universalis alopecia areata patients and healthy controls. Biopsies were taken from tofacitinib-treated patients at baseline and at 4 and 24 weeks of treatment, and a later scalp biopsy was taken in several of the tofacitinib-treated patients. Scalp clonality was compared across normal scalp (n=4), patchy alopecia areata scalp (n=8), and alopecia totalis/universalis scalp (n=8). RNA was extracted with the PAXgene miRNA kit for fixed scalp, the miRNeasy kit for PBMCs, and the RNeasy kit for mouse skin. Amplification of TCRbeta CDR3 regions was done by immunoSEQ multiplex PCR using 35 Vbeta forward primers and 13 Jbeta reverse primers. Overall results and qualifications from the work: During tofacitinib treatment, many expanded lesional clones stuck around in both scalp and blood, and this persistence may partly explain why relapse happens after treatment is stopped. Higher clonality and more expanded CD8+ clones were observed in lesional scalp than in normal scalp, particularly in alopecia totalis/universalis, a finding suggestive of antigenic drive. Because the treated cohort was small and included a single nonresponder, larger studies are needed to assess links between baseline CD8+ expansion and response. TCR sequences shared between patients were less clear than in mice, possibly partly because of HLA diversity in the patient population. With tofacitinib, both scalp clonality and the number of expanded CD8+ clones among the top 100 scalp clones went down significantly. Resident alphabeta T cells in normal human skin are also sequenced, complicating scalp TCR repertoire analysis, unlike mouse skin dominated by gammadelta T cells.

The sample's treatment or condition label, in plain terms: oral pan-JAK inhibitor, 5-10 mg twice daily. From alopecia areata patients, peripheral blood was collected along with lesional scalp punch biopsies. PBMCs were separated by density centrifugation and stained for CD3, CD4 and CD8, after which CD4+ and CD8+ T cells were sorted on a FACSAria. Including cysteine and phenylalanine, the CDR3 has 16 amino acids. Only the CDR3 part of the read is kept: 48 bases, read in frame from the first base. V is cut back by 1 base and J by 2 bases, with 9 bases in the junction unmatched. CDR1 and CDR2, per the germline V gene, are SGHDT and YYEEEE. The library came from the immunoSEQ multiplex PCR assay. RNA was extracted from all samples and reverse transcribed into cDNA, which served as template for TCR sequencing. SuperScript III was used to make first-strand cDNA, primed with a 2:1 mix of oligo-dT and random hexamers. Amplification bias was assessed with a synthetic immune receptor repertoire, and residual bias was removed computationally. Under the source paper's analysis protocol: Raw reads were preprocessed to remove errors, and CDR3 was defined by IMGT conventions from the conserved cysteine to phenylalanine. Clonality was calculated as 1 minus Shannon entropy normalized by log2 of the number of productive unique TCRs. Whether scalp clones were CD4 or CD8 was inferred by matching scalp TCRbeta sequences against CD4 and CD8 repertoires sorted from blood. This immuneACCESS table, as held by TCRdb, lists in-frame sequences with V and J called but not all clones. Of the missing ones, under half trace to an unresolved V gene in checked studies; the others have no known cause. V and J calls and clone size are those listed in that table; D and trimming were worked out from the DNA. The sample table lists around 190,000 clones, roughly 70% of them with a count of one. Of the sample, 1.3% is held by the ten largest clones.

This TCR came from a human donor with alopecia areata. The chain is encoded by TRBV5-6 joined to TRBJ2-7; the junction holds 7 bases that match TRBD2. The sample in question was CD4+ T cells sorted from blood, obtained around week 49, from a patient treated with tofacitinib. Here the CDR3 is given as CASSLIGSGKTYEQYF. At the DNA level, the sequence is TGTGCCAGCAGCTTGATCGGCAGCGGGAAAACCTACGAGCAGTACTTC.